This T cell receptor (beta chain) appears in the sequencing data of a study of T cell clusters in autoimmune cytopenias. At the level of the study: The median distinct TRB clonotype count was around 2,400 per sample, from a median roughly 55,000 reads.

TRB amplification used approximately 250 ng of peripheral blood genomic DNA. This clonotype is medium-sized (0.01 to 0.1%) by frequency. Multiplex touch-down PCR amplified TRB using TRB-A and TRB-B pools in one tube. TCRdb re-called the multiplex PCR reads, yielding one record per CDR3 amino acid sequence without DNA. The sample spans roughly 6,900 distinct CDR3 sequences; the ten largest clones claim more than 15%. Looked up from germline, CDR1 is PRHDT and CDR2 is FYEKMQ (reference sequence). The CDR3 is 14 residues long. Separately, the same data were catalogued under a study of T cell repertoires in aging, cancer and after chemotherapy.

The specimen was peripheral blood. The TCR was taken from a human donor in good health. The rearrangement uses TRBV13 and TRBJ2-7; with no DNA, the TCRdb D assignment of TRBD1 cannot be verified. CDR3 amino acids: CASSWGGVSYEQYF.